Below, 3 T cell receptor beta chains from the same sample are listed, as sequenced in a study of blood T cell repertoires in COVID-19. Some clones are missing from TCRdb's copy, which holds only in-frame ones; the method was immunoSEQ multiplex PCR. Of approximately 200,000 clones in the sample, less than 85% are singletons; the top ten hold roughly 1.8%. The sequenced material came from PBMCs or T cells enriched from blood (not recorded which). The receptors were gathered from a man aged 60-69 years who had recovered from COVID-19.

This chain links TRBV6-5 with TRBJ1-6; D is possibly TRBD1 (5 bases). Per germline, CDR1 MNHEY and CDR2 SVGAGI. Trimming removed 2 bases from V and 13 bases from J, with 15 bases in between. The CDR3 consists of 14 residues. The CDR3 protein is CASSYGAGNGPLHF. CDR3 in DNA: TGTGCCAGCAGTTACGGGGCAGGGAATGGGCCCCTCCACTTT.

The rearrangement uses TRBV7-9 and TRBJ1-3; D is unclear. Trimming left V 3 bases short and J 7 bases short, with 4 bases between. The germline V gene has CDR1 SEHNR and CDR2 FQNEAQ (reference sequence). The CDR3 has 11 residues. DNA for the CDR3: TGTGCCAGCAGCTTTACTAACACCATATATTTT. This codes for CASSFTNTIYF. Together with reference TRBV7-9 and TRBJ1-3, the CDR3 gives the full variable domain: DTGVSQNPRHKITKRGQNVTFRCDPISEHNRLYWYRQTLGQGPEFLTYFQNEAQLEKSRLLSDRFSAERPKGSFSTLEIQRTEQGDSAMYLCASSFTNTIYFGEGSWLTVV.

The rearrangement joins TRBV6-1 to TRBJ1-1, with D unclear. This CDR3 is built from 13 residues. Trimming cost V 0 bases and J 3 bases, with 5 bases left between them. Germline lookup yields CDR1 MNHNS and CDR2 SASEGT. The CDR3 DNA follows: TGTGCCAGCAGTGAAGCCGAGCACACTGAAGCTTTCTTT. Encoded protein: CASSEAEHTEAFF.